Reported below is one T cell receptor beta chain. What it recognizes is unknown. The sample is drawn from a study of cytomegalovirus exposure and HLA in healthy donors. Study observations and caveats: Later work found that TCR association rates differed between HLA loci; DRB1 had the most and HLA-C the fewest. Indistinguishability led to the exclusion of some V segments, TRBV6-2 and TRBV6-3 included. Listed as cytomegalovirus-associated were over 150 TCR beta chains.

The length of the CDR3 is 14 residues. Germline CDR1 reads SNHLY; CDR2 reads FYNNEI. V trimming: 4 bases; J trimming: 6 bases; junction bases outside the gene matches: 7. Primers included in the PCR were 60 Vbeta and 13 Jbeta primers. Assay: immunoSEQ multiplex PCR; the TCRdb copy retains only in-frame clones and omits some. The sample lists approximately 140,000 clones, roughly three quarters occurring once. The V gene is TRBV2, the J gene TRBJ1-1; TRBD1 matches 8 bases. The sequence derives from a woman in her thirties or forties in good health and CMV-seropositive. Sample: PBMCs. Here the CDR3 DNA reads TGTGCCAGCAGTGGGACAGGGAGAAGTTCTGAAGCTTTCTTT. Its protein is CASSGTGRSSEAFF.